The next 20 T cell receptor beta chains were all read from a single sample in a study of radiotherapy plus CTLA-4 blockade in lung cancer. This table comes from immunoSEQ multiplex PCR, and its TCRdb copy is limited to in-frame clones, with some not included. The table includes about 97,000 clones, approximately 72% detected once. The source material was peripheral blood, sampled from a patient treated with radiotherapy plus ipilimumab. The receptors here all came from a human donor with non-small cell lung cancer who had a partial response to radiotherapy plus ipilimumab. Some clones in this sample may be carry-over from other donors' samples.

A remark on this clone: At one end, the junction sequence differs from germline, possibly due to a read error. This chain connects TRBV9 to TRBJ1-4; 8 bases line up with TRBD1. Germline V gene lookup returns CDR1 SGDLS and CDR2 YYNGEE. This CDR3 comprises 13 residues. The CDR3: CARRGQGGAKTVF. The CDR3 DNA sequence: TGTGCCAGGAGAGGACAGGGTGGGGCAAAAACTGTTTTT.

The chain carries TRBV7-9 and TRBJ2-5, with TRBD1 identical over 9 bases. CDR1 SEHNR and CDR2 FQNEAQ come from the germline V gene (reference sequence). The CDR3 has 15 residues. Trimming cost V 6 bases and J 4 bases; bases outside gene matches: 9. The CDR3 sequence is CASRWGTGSAETQYF. In nucleotides, the CDR3 is TGTGCCAGCAGGTGGGGGACAGGGTCAGCAGAGACCCAGTACTTC.

V and J are TRBV2 and TRBJ1-2, with D unresolved. The CDR3 runs to 12 residues. CDR1 is SNHLY, CDR2 FYNNEI, per germline. The V and J ends lost 5 bases and 4 bases respectively, with 8 bases between them. The CDR3 nucleotides read TGTGCCAGCAGTTCGAACACCTATGGCTACACCTTC. Its translation: CASSSNTYGYTF.

This sequence joins TRBV6-5 and TRBJ2-7, with 7 nucleotides matching TRBD1. Germline V CDR1 and CDR2: MNHEY, SVGAGI. The CDR3 runs to 16 residues. V was pared by 2 bases and J by 5 bases, with 12 bases of the junction left unmatched. CDR3 nucleotides: TGTGCCAGCAGTTACCTCCCCCGACAGGGCGCCAACGAGCAGTACTTC. It codes for CASSYLPRQGANEQYF.

The chain couples TRBV7-2 to TRBJ1-1; the D is unclear. Trimming took off 2 bases at V and 1 base at J, with 8 bases between the two ends. Germline assignment: CDR1 SGHTA and CDR2 FQGNSA. This CDR3 region has 14 residues. CDR3 coding DNA: TGTGCCAGCAGCTTATACAGTGCGAACACTGAAGCTTTCTTT. Amino acids: CASSLYSANTEAFF.

Only one count was recorded for this clone. V and J are TRBV30 and TRBJ2-2; perhaps TRBD1 as D (6 bases). The germline CDR1 and CDR2 sequences are GTSNPN and SVGIG (reference sequence). The CDR3 runs to 14 residues. The V gene lost 4 bases and the J gene lost 1 base, with 10 bases spanning the gap. CDR3 sequence (DNA): TGTGCCTGGACGACAGGCCTGAACACCGGGGAGCTGTTTTTT. The encoded protein is CAWTTGLNTGELFF.

The chain has TRBV7-9 and TRBJ2-3; D might be TRBD2 (5 bases). The V gene's germline CDR1 is SEHNR and CDR2 FQNEAQ (reference sequence). V dropped 6 bases and J dropped 2 bases, with 15 bases sitting between them. The CDR3 is made up of 15 amino acids. The CDR3 sequence: CASRYSERYTDTQYF. The CDR3 nucleotides read TGTGCCAGCAGGTATAGCGAGCGGTACACAGATACGCAGTATTTT.

This clone was counted between two and nine times. The rearrangement links TRBV29-1 to TRBJ1-1; no clear D. The CDR3 runs 13 residues. Germline values: CDR1 SQVTM, CDR2 ANQGSEA. V lost 0 bases, J lost 4 bases, and 9 bases lay in between. The CDR3 bases are TGCAGCGTTGAAGAACCTAGAGGCACTGAAGCTTTCTTT. It yields the protein CSVEEPRGTEAFF.

The chain employs TRBV7-2 and TRBJ2-7; 7 bases map to TRBD2. V was clipped by 7 bases and J by 0 bases; unmatched bases: 6. Germline V gene lookup returns CDR1 SGHTA and CDR2 FQGNSA. There are 14 residues in the CDR3. The DNA for the CDR3 is TGTGCCAGCACCAGAGCGGGGTTCTCCTACGAGCAGTACTTC. It encodes CASTRAGFSYEQYF. The complete variable domain, with remaining parts taken from reference TRBV7-2 and TRBJ2-7, reads GAGVSQSPSNKVTEKGKDVELRCDPISGHTALYWYRQSLGQGLEFLIYFQGNSAPDKSGLPSDRFSAERTGGSVSTLTIQRTQQEDSAVYLCASTRAGFSYEQYFGPGTRLTVT.

This chain connects TRBV7-6 to TRBJ2-3; possible D gene TRBD2, 6 bases. This CDR3 spans 15 amino acids. V lost 5 bases and J lost 2, with 14 bases in between. CDR1 is SGHVS and CDR2 is FNYEAQ in the germline V gene. CDR3 nucleotide sequence: TGTGCCAGCAGCGCCCGGGACTTCCACACAGATACGCAGTATTTT. Translated, it gives CASSARDFHTDTQYF.

The rearrangement joins TRBV14 to TRBJ2-2; D might be TRBD1 (5 bases). Trimming stripped 2 bases from V and 3 bases from J, with 10 bases between. Germline CDR1 reads SGHDN; CDR2 reads FVKESK. The CDR3 covers 15 residues. The CDR3 nucleotides are TGTGCCAGCAGCCAATACAGGCTAGACACCGGGGAGCTGTTTTTT. It specifies CASSQYRLDTGELFF.

This clone was seen a few times. The chain has TRBV28 and TRBJ1-5; D uncertain. Germline assignment: CDR1 MDHEN and CDR2 SYDVKM. Trimming removed 6 bases at V and 6 bases at J, with 9 bases between. This CDR3 comprises 12 residues. This CDR3 reads CASRRPGQPQHF. The CDR3 bases are TGTGCCAGCAGACGACCGGGTCAGCCCCAGCATTTT.

This clone was picked up one time. This chain connects TRBV15 to TRBJ2-3; D may be TRBD1 (5 bases). The CDR3 has 15 amino acids. Trimming stripped 0 bases from V and 1 base from J, with 8 bases between. The germline V gene has CDR1 LNHNV and CDR2 YYDKDF (reference sequence). The CDR3 sequence is CATSREGVGTDTQYF. Here the CDR3 DNA reads TGTGCCACCAGCAGAGAAGGGGTTGGCACAGATACGCAGTATTTT.

This clone came up once. The chain uses TRBV29-1 and TRBJ2-1, with D uncertain. Germline CDR1 and CDR2: SQVTM and ANQGSEA. The germline V and J ends were trimmed by 8 bases and 2 bases, with 13 bases remaining between them. CDR3 length: 13 amino acids. CDR3: CSCSGYAYNEQFF. The CDR3, as DNA: TGCAGCTGTTCAGGTTATGCCTACAATGAGCAGTTCTTC.

The chain recombines TRBV7-3 with TRBJ2-7, with a weak D call TRBD2 (7 bases). This CDR3 has 13 amino acids. With 5 bases removed from V and 12 bases from J, the gap between germline ends came to 20 bases. CDR1 and CDR2 from the germline V gene are SGHTA and FQGTGA. The CDR3 region has the DNA TGTGCCAGCAGCCCCGGGGGAGGGGGGCTGCCGTACTTC. It codes for CASSPGGGGLPYF.

This chain uses TRBV6-5 with TRBJ2-7; 10 bases match TRBD1. CDR1 and CDR2 from the germline V gene are MNHEY and SVGAGI. The CDR3 contains 12 residues. V lost 10 bases, J lost 2 bases, and 2 bases stayed unmatched. The CDR3 DNA is TGTGCCACGGACAGGGGGGCCTACGAGCAGTACTTC. Its translation: CATDRGAYEQYF.

This chain uses TRBV9 with TRBJ2-3, with D perhaps matching TRBD2 (6 bases). The CDR3 extends over 16 amino acids. Germline V lookup: CDR1 SGDLS, CDR2 YYNGEE. V was clipped by 0 bases and J by 6 bases, with 17 bases between them. CDR3 sequence reads: CASSVAGRTFVDTQYF. Here the CDR3 DNA reads TGTGCCAGCAGCGTAGCCGGGAGAACCTTTGTGGATACGCAGTATTTT.

The CDR3 nucleotides are TGTGCCTGGAGCAGGACAGTCCGGGACACTGAAGCTTTCTTT. As protein: CAWSRTVRDTEAFF. The J gene is TRBJ1-1, the V gene TRBV30; tentative D call: TRBD1 (6 bases). Per the germline V gene, CDR1 is GTSNPN and CDR2 is SVGIG (reference sequence). The CDR3 covers 14 residues. Trimming cost V 3 bases and J 3 bases, with 14 bases left between them.

This clone was detected a few times. The rearrangement joins TRBV10-2 to TRBJ1-1; 7 positions agree with TRBD1. Trimming cost V 10 bases and J 3 bases; bases outside gene matches: 8. The CDR3 sequence is 13 residues long. Germline V gives CDR1 WSHSY, CDR2 SAAADI. The CDR3 DNA is TGCGCCACCCACGTACAGGGGTACACTGAAGCTTTCTTT. Translated, it gives CATHVQGYTEAFF.

This clone was observed a few times. The rearrangement joins TRBV6-1 to TRBJ2-1; D gene uncertain. The CDR3 consists of 16 residues. Trimming took 0 bases from V and 0 from J, leaving 9 bases between them. The V gene's germline CDR1 is MNHNS and CDR2 SASEGT. The CDR3 sequence is CASSEAHRSSYNEQFF. CDR3 in DNA: TGTGCCAGCAGTGAAGCGCATAGGAGCTCCTACAATGAGCAGTTCTTC.